The 14 T cell receptor beta chains below were found in one sample sequenced in a study of early stage breast cancer tumors. Here immunoSEQ multiplex PCR was the method, and the copy in TCRdb shows in-frame clones only, minus some. The repertoire consists of 4,000 to 5,000 clones, with 64% occurring once and the leading ten covering 20% to 25%. The sequencing sample was made of breast tumor tissue. The receptors here all came from a person aged 50-59 years with breast cancer.

The V gene is TRBV29-1, the J gene TRBJ2-5; 10 bases match TRBD1. CDR1 and CDR2 (germline): SQVTM, ANQGSEA. The CDR3 is 17 amino acids. Losses at the gene ends were 7 bases for V and 2 bases for J; bases not matched to a gene: 16. The CDR3 DNA reads TGCAGCGCTAACCAGGGGACAGGGGTAGGGTCACAAGAGACCCAGTACTTC. Its translation: CSANQGTGVGSQETQYF. Variable domain in full (rest from reference TRBV29-1 and TRBJ2-5): SAVISQKPSRDICQRGTSLTIQCQVDSQVTMMFWYRQQPGQSLTLIATANQGSEATYESGFVIDKFPISRPNLTFSTLTVSNMSPEDSSIYLCSANQGTGVGSQETQYFGPGTRLLVL.

The genes are TRBV5-1 and TRBJ2-3; D gene ambiguous. V was shortened by 4 bases and J by 6 bases, with 9 bases between the two germline ends. CDR3 length equals 12 residues. Germline V gene data show CDR1 as SGHRS and CDR2 as YFSETQ. CDR3 nucleotides: TGCGCCAGCAGCCTAGAGAGGGATACGCAGTATTTT. It codes for CASSLERDTQYF.

The rearrangement links TRBV5-4 to TRBJ2-3; 7 bases match TRBD2. V was pared by 3 bases and J by 2 bases, with 9 bases of the junction left unmatched. The germline CDR1 and CDR2 sequences are SGHNT and YYREEE (reference sequence). The length of the CDR3 is 16 residues. The chain's CDR3 is CASSSLVLADTDTQYF. CDR3 in DNA: TGTGCCAGCAGCTCACTAGTGCTAGCGGACACAGATACGCAGTATTTT.

This clone was seen a handful of times. The V call is TRBV7-2, the J call TRBJ2-5; 7 nucleotides agree with TRBD1. V gave up 4 bases and J gave up 5 bases; unmatched junction bases: 13. The CDR3 contains 16 residues. CDR1 and CDR2 from the germline V gene are SGHTA and FQGNSA. Here the CDR3 reads CASSSDYRGTEETQYF. The CDR3 DNA reads TGTGCCAGCAGCTCCGACTACAGGGGAACGGAGGAGACCCAGTACTTC.

This chain links TRBV5-6 with TRBJ2-3; tentative D call: TRBD2 (5 bases). CDR1 and CDR2 (germline): SGHDT, YYEEEE. V lost 0 bases and J 1 base, leaving 12 bases between the germline ends. The CDR3 contains 16 residues. The CDR3 spells CASSLGTVVGTDTQYF. CDR3 coding DNA: TGTGCCAGCAGCTTGGGGACTGTCGTCGGCACAGATACGCAGTATTTT.

In this sample, this clone is medium-sized (0.01 to 0.1%). V usage is TRBV16 and J usage is TRBJ1-5, with D tentatively TRBD1 (5 bases). This CDR3 has 12 residues. Trimming cost V 3 bases and J 12 bases, with 12 bases left between them. Germline CDR1 reads KGHSY; CDR2 reads FQNENV. DNA for the CDR3: TGTGCCAGCAGCCACGGGGAGGGGAACCAGCATTTT. Amino acids: CASSHGEGNQHF.

The chain recombines TRBV4-3 with TRBJ2-2, with 7 bases matching TRBD2. The CDR3 is 15 amino acids. V was pared by 0 bases and J by 6 bases, with 4 bases of the junction left unmatched. Per germline, CDR1 LGHNA and CDR2 YSLEER. CDR3 DNA sequence: TGCGCCAGCAGCCAAGAATACGGGAGGCCCGGGGAGCTGTTTTTT. Translation: CASSQEYGRPGELFF.

In this sample, this clone turned up a few times. The rearrangement links TRBV27 to TRBJ1-1; possible D gene TRBD1, 6 bases. In germline, CDR1 is MNHEY, CDR2 SMNVEV (reference sequence). V was pared by 4 bases and J by 3 bases, with 15 bases between. The CDR3 spans 15 residues. Here the CDR3 DNA reads TGTGCCAGCAGTTCCGCCGCGGGGGCGGACACTGAAGCTTTCTTT. This gives the protein CASSSAAGADTEAFF.

The chain uses TRBV28 and TRBJ1-1, with 7 positions matching TRBD1. The CDR3 has 14 residues. V was clipped by 6 bases and J by 0 bases; unmatched bases: 4. CDR1 MDHEN and CDR2 SYDVKM come from the germline V gene. CDR3 in amino acids: CASRKGQMNTEAFF. DNA of the CDR3: TGTGCCAGCAGGAAGGGACAGATGAACACTGAAGCTTTCTTT.

The chain combines TRBV1 with TRBJ1-1; the table's D gene call, TRBD1, was not cross checked with the DNA. TRBV1 represents a pseudogene. This CDR3 is 19 amino acids long. This chain's CDR3 is CTSSQDSGQGTSRFTEAFF. The CDR3 DNA is TGCACCAGCAGCCAAGATTCCGGACAGGGGACTTCAAGGTTCACTGAAGCTTTCTTT.

The CDR3 reads CASSPPTGSSGNTIYF. The CDR3 nucleotides read TGTGCCAGCTCACCACCAACAGGGAGCTCTGGAAACACCATATATTTT. The V and J genes are TRBV18 and TRBJ1-3, with D possibly matching TRBD1 (6 bases). There are 16 residues in the CDR3. Trimming removed 0 bases at V and 0 bases at J, with 9 bases between. CDR1 KGHSH and CDR2 LQKENI come from the germline V gene.

Remarks on this clone: At the DNA level, this CDR3 is encoded by other sequences in the same sample as well. The V call is TRBV14, the J call TRBJ2-7; D uncertain. V lost 1 base, J lost 4 bases, and 2 bases lay in between. The CDR3 length is 11 residues. Germline V gene data show CDR1 as SGHDN and CDR2 as FVKESK. The CDR3 spells CASSQGYEQYF. CDR3 coding DNA: TGTGCCAGCAGCCAAGGTTACGAGCAGTACTTC.

This clone counts as large (0.1 to 1%). The chain combines TRBV19 with TRBJ2-6, with D unresolved. This CDR3 contains 15 residues. The germline V gene has CDR1 LNHDA and CDR2 SQIVND (reference sequence). Deletions cut 4 bases from V and 0 bases from J, with 7 bases between. This CDR3 reads CASSSLHSGANVLTF. As DNA, the CDR3 is TGTGCCAGTAGTAGCCTCCACTCTGGGGCCAACGTCCTGACTTTC.

This clone was seen more than once but under ten times. The V call is TRBV4-3, the J call TRBJ1-6; D remains ambiguous. This CDR3 comprises 13 residues. Trimming removed 1 base at V and 10 bases at J, with 8 bases between. Germline CDR1 reads LGHNA; CDR2 reads YSLEER. CDR3 DNA sequence: TGCGCCAGCAGCCAAGTGGAGTCCTCACCCCTCCACTTT. Amino acids: CASSQVESSPLHF.